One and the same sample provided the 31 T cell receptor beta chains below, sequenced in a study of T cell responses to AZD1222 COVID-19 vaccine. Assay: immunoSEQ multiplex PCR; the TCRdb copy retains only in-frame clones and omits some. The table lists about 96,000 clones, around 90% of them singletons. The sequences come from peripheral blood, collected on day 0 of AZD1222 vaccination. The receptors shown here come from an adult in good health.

CDR3 region: CASSSGLAGGPYSYEQYF. The CDR3 DNA reads as TGCGCCAGCAGTTCGGGACTAGCGGGAGGGCCCTACTCCTACGAGCAGTACTTC. The V and J genes are TRBV5-1 and TRBJ2-7; 16 bases line up with TRBD2. CDR1 is SGHRS, CDR2 YFSETQ, per germline. CDR3 length equals 18 residues. The ends lost 5 bases at V and 0 bases at J; junction bases unmatched: 8.

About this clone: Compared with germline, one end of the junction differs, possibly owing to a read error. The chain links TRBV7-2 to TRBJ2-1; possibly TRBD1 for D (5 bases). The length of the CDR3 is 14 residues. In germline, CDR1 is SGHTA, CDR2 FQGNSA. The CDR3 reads CASSLDSSRNEQFF. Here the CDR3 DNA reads TGTGCCAGCAGTTTAGACAGCTCTCGGAATGAGCAGTTCTTC.

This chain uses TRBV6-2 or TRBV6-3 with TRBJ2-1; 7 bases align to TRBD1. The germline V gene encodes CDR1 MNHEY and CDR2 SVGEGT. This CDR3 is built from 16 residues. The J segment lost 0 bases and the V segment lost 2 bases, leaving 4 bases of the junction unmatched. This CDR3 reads CASSYDRDASYNEQFF. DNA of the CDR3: TGTGCCAGCAGTTACGACAGGGACGCCTCCTACAATGAGCAGTTCTTC.

DNA for the CDR3: TGTGCCAGCAGTTACATGAGAAACGAGCAGTACTTC. Protein sequence: CASSYMRNEQYF. The chain links TRBV6-2 or TRBV6-3 to TRBJ2-7; D remains unclear. V was cut by 2 bases and J by 5 bases, with 7 bases left in between. Per the germline V gene, CDR1 is MNHEY and CDR2 is SVGEGT. The CDR3 runs to 12 residues.

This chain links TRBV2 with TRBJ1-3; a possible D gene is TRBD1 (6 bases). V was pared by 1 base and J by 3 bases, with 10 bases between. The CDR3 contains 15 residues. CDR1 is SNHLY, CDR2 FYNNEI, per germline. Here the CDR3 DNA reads TGTGCCAGCAGTGAAGAGGGGGGTGGTGGAAACACCATATATTTT. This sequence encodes CASSEEGGGGNTIYF.

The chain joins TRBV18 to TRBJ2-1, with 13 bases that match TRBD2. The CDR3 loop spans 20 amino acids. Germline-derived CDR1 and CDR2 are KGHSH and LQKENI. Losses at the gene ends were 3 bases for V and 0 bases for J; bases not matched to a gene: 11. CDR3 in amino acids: CASSPIRTSGRGSSYNEQFF. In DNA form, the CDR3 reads TGTGCCAGCTCACCGATTAGGACTAGCGGGAGAGGAAGCTCCTACAATGAGCAGTTCTTC.

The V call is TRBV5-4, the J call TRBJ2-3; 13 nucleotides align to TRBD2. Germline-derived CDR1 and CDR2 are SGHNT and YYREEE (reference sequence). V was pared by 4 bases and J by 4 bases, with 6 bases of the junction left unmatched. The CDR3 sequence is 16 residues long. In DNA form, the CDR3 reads TGTGCCAGCAGCCGATGGACTAGCGGGAGCGCAGATACGCAGTATTTT. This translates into CASSRWTSGSADTQYF.

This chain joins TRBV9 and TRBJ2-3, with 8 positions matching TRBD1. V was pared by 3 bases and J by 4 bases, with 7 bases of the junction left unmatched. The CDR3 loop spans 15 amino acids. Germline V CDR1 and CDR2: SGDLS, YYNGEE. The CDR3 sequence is CASSAQGARADTQYF. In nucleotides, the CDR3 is TGTGCCAGCAGCGCCCAGGGGGCGCGTGCAGATACGCAGTATTTT.

The CDR3 nucleotides read TGTGCCAGCAGGCCGGAGGGCCGCGAGCAGTACTTC. Its protein is CASRPEGREQYF. J is TRBJ2-7 and V is TRBV2; tentative D call: TRBD2 (6 bases). Trimming shortened V by 6 bases and J by 6 bases, and 12 bases separated the two germline ends. There are 12 residues in the CDR3. Germline V lookup: CDR1 SNHLY, CDR2 FYNNEI.

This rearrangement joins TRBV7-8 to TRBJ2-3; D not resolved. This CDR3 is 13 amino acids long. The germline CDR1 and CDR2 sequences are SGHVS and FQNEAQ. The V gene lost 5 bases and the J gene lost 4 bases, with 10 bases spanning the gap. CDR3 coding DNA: TGTGCCAGCAGCCGCCCTGGGCCAGATACGCAGTATTTT. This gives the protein CASSRPGPDTQYF.

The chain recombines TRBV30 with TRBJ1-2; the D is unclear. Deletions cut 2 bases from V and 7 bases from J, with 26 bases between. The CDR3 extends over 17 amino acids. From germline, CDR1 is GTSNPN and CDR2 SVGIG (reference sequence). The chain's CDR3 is CAWSPVGPLISEGGYTF. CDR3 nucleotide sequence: TGTGCCTGGAGTCCCGTGGGCCCCCTAATCAGCGAAGGTGGCTACACCTTC.

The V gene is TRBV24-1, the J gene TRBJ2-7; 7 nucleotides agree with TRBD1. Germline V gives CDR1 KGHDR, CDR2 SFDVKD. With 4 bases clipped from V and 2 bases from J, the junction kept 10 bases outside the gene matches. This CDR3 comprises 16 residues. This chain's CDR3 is CATSEAPGQETYEQYF. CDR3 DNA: TGTGCCACCAGTGAAGCCCCCGGACAGGAGACCTACGAGCAGTACTTC.

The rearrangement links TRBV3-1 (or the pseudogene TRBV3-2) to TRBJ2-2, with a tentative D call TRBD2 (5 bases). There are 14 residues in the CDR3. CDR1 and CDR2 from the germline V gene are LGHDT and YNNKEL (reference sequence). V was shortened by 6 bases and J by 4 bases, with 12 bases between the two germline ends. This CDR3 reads CASSGEGGTGELFF. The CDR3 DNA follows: TGTGCCAGCAGTGGTGAGGGCGGCACCGGGGAGCTGTTTTTT.

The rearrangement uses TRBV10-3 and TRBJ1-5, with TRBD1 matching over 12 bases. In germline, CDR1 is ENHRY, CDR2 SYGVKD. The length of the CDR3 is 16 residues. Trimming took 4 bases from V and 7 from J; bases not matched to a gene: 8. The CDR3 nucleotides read TGTGCCATCAGTGGGAAGGGACAGGGGGCCGGGCAGCCCCAGCATTTT. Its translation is CAISGKGQGAGQPQHF.

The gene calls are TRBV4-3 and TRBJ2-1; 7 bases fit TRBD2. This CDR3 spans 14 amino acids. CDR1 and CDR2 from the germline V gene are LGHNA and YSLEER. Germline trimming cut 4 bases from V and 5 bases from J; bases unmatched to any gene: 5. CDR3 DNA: TGCGCCAGCAGCCTTTCGCTAGCGGACAATGAGCAGTTCTTC. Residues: CASSLSLADNEQFF.

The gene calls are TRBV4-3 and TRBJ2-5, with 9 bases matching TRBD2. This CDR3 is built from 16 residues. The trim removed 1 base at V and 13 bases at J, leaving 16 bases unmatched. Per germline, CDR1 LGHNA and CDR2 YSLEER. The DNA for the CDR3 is TGCGCCAGCAGCCAAGGTGATAGCGGGGGCTCCCAGCGCCTGTACTTC. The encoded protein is CASSQGDSGGSQRLYF.

CDR3 in DNA: TGTGCCAGCAGCACCATGGGGGCCGGGGAGACCCAGTACTTC. This gives the protein CASSTMGAGETQYF. The rearrangement links TRBV7-9 to TRBJ2-5, with TRBD1 as a possible D gene (6 bases). This CDR3 contains 14 residues. CDR1 and CDR2 from the germline V gene are SEHNR and FQNEAQ (reference sequence). V was cut by 5 bases and J by 5 bases, with 15 bases left in between.

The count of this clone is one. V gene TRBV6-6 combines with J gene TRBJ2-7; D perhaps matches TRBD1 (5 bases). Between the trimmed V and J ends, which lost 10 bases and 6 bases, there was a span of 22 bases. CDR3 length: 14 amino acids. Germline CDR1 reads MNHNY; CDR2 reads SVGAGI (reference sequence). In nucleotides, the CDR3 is TGTGCCACCCAACCTCAGGGATTAGTCCTCGAGCAGTACTTC. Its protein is CATQPQGLVLEQYF.

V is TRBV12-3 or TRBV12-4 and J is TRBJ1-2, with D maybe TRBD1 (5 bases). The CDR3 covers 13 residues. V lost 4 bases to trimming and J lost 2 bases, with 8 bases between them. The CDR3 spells CASSSRGNYGYTF. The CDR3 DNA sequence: TGTGCCAGCAGTTCTAGGGGAAACTATGGCTACACCTTC.

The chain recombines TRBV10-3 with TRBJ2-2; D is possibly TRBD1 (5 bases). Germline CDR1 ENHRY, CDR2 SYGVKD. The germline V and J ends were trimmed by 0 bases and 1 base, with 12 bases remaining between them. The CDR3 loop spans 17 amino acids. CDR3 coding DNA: TGTGCCATCAGTGAGTCAGGGCAGGGAAGGAACACCGGGGAGCTGTTTTTT. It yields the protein CAISESGQGRNTGELFF.

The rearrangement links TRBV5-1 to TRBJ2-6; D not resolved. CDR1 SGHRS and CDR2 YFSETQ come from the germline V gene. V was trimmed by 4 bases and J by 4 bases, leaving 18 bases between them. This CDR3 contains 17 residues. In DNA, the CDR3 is TGCGCCAGCAGCGACCCGGGCCAGTCGGCCGGGGCCAACGTCCTGACTTTC. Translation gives CASSDPGQSAGANVLTF.

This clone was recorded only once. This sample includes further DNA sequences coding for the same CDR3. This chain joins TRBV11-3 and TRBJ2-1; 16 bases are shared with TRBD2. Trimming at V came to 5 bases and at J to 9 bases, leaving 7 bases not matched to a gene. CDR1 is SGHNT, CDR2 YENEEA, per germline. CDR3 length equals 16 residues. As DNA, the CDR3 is TGTGCCAGCAGCCCTGGGACTAGCGGGAGGGTTAGTGAGCAGTTCTTC. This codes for CASSPGTSGRVSEQFF.

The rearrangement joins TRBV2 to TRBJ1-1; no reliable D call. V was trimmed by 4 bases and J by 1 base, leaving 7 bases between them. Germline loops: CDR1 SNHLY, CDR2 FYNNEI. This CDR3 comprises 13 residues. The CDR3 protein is CASSAQPNTEAFF. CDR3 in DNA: TGTGCCAGCAGTGCCCAGCCGAACACTGAAGCTTTCTTT.

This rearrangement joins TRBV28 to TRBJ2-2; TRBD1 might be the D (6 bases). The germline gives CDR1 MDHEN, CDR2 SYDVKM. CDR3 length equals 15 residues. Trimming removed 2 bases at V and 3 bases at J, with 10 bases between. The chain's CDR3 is CASSLRTVYTGELFF. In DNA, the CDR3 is TGTGCCAGCAGTTTACGGACAGTTTACACCGGGGAGCTGTTTTTT.

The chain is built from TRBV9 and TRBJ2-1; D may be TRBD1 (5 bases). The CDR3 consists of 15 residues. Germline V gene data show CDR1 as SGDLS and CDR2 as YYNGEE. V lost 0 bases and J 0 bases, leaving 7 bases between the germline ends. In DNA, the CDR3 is TGTGCCAGCAGCGTAGTAGGGGACTCCTACAATGAGCAGTTCTTC. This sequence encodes CASSVVGDSYNEQFF.

The CDR3 sequence is CASTGYTEAFF. The DNA of the CDR3 is TGTGCCAGCACGGGATACACTGAAGCTTTCTTT. The chain has TRBV28 and TRBJ1-1; D call uncertain. Trimming took 7 bases from V and 3 from J, leaving 6 bases between them. This CDR3 is 11 amino acids long. Germline loops: CDR1 MDHEN, CDR2 SYDVKM.

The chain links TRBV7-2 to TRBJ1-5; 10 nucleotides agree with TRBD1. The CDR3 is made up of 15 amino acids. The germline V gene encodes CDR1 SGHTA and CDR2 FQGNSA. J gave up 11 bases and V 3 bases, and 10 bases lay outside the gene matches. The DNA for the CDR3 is TGTGCCAGCAGCTTCGGGGGACAGGGGACCGGGACCCAGCATTTT. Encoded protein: CASSFGGQGTGTQHF.

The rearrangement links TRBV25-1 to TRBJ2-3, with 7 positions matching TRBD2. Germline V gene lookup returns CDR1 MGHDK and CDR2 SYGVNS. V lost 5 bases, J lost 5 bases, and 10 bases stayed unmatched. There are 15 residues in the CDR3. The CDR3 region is CASSPLGEGRDTQYF. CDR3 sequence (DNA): TGTGCCAGCAGTCCGCTGGGGGAGGGCAGAGATACGCAGTATTTT.

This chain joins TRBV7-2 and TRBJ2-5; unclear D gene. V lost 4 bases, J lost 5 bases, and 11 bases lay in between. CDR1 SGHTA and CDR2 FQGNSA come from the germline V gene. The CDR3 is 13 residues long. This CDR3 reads CASSSTAWETQYF. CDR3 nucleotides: TGTGCCAGCAGCTCCACGGCATGGGAGACCCAGTACTTC.

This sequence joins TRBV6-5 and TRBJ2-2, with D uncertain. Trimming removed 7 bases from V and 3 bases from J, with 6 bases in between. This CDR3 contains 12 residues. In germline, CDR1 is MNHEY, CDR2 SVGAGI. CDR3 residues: CASTKYTGELFF. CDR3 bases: TGTGCCAGCACCAAATACACCGGGGAGCTGTTTTTT.

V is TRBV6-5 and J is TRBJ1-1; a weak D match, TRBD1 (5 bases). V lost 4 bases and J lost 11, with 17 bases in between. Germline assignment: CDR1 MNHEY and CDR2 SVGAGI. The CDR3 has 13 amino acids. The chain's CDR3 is CASSSAGGPGAFF. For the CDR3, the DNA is TGTGCCAGCAGTTCCGCTGGGGGACCCGGGGCTTTCTTT.